The sequence of this T cell receptor beta chain was determined in a study of blood T cells in healthy people across ages. General study results and limits: The study found more naive CD4+ cells and higher diversity in long-lived than aged donors.

Through a sample-barcoded 5' primer and a J-beta primer mix, a second PCR was run for roughly 6 to 12 cycles. There were at least 2.5 million CDR3-containing paired-end reads obtained from each sample. TCRdb called the 5' RACE reads again in MiXCR, with one record for every CDR3 protein. The sample has 1.2 million to 1.5 million distinct CDR3 sequences; 45% to 70% are singletons. About this clonotype: The antigen is undetermined.

V was clipped by 1 base and J by 1 base; unmatched bases: 10. CDR1 and CDR2 from the germline V gene are LGHNA and YSLEER. CDR3 length: 18 residues. The total RNA that was extracted per sample amounted to at least 5.5 micrograms. This chain links TRBV4-3 with TRBJ2-3, with 8 bases lining up with TRBD2. This clonotype originated in a man between 18 and 29 years old in good health. The sample taken for sequencing was blood. CDR3 protein: CASSQGLAGIRGTDTQYF. CDR3 nucleotide sequence: TGCGCCAGCAGCCAAGGATTAGCGGGGATTCGGGGCACAGATACGCAGTATTTT.